A selection of T cell receptor beta chains follows, all from one sample in a study of PD-L1 blockade in urothelial cancer. Generated by immunoSEQ multiplex PCR, the TCRdb table keeps only in-frame clones and is missing some. The table lists approximately 50,000 clones, about 82% of them singletons. Specimen: PBMCs, collected around atezolizumab (anti-PD-L1) treatment. Every receptor here comes from a man between 60 and 70 years old with urothelial cancer. CDR3s include the opening cysteine and the closing phenylalanine or tryptophan. D genes are given only for firm matches. Size is stated for part of the rows, as once, few or many counts, or as a class when the clone is expanded.

j_call v_call d_call clone_size cdr3_aa cdr3_nt
TRBJ2-2 TRBV30 . once CAWSTGQTTGELFF TGTGCCTGGAGTACCGGACAGACCACCGGGGAGCTGTTTTTT
TRBJ1-5 TRBV9 . . CASSVGGDSNQPQHF TGTGCCAGCAGCGTAGGGGGGGATAGCAATCAGCCCCAGCATTTT
TRBJ2-2 TRBV6-1 TRBD2 . CASSALAGGSTGELFF TGTGCCAGCAGTGCCTTAGCGGGAGGGTCCACCGGGGAGCTGTTTTTT
TRBJ2-1 TRBV6-6 . . CASSPVNEQFF TGTGCCAGCAGCCCGGTCAATGAGCAGTTCTTC
TRBJ1-4 TRBV11-3 . . CASGGGLEKLFF TGTGCCAGCGGGGGAGGGCTTGAAAAACTGTTTTTT
TRBJ2-7 TRBV5-1 TRBD1 . CASSLGGTGTYEQYF TGCGCCAGCAGCTTGGGGGGGACAGGGACCTACGAGCAGTACTTC
TRBJ2-5 TRBV2 . . CASSSNEQGTQYF TGTGCCAGCAGTAGCAACGAACAGGGGACCCAGTACTTC
TRBJ2-1 TRBV11-3 TRBD2 . CASSLGLAGYNEQFF TGTGCCAGCAGCTTGGGACTAGCGGGATACAATGAGCAGTTCTTC
TRBJ1-1 TRBV5-6 . . CASSLERRQVRNTEAFF TGTGCCAGCAGCTTGGAAAGAAGACAGGTGAGAAACACTGAAGCTTTCTTT
TRBJ2-7 TRBV13 . few CASSLRTEPYEQYF TGTGCCAGCAGCTTACGGACAGAACCCTACGAGCAGTACTTC
TRBJ2-1 TRBV19 TRBD1 . CASSFQDRGGEQFF TGTGCCAGTAGTTTCCAGGACAGGGGAGGTGAGCAGTTCTTC
TRBJ2-7 TRBV6-5 . . CASSSPTTPYEQYF TGTGCCAGCAGTTCCCCGACAACACCCTACGAGCAGTACTTC
TRBJ2-1 TRBV5-4 . once CASASRANEQFF TGTGCCAGCGCCTCGAGGGCCAATGAGCAGTTCTTC
TRBJ1-2 TRBV6-6 . . CASSIGGERGYTF TGTGCCAGCAGTATAGGAGGCGAACGGGGCTACACCTTC
TRBJ2-5 TRBV6-5 . few CASSYSGVETQYF TGTGCCAGCAGTTACTCGGGAGTGGAGACCCAGTACTTC
TRBJ1-1 TRBV5-6 . . CASSSGQTNTEAFF TGTGCCAGCAGCTCCGGACAGACGAACACTGAAGCTTTCTTT
TRBJ2-3 TRBV14 TRBD1 . CASSQKVAGGNSTDTQYF TGTGCCAGCAGCCAAAAGGTCGCAGGGGGCAACAGCACAGATACGCAGTATTTT
TRBJ1-2 TRBV6-1 . . CASSEEPGLTNYGYTF TGTGCCAGCAGTGAAGAACCGGGACTCACAAATTATGGCTACACCTTC
TRBJ2-1 TRBV7-9 . once CASTRQKYNEQFF TGTGCCAGCACCCGACAGAAATACAATGAGCAGTTCTTC
TRBJ2-3 TRBV4-1 TRBD2 few CASSQDWVAGTKSTDTQYF TGCGCCAGCAGCCAAGATTGGGTAGCGGGCACAAAAAGCACAGATACGCAGTATTTT
TRBJ2-3 TRBV9 . . CASSPASSGVDTQYF TGTGCCAGCAGCCCTGCTAGCAGTGGAGTGGATACGCAGTATTTT
TRBJ2-1 TRBV28 . . CASTLGGLEQFF TGTGCCAGCACCCTTGGAGGTCTCGAGCAGTTCTTC
TRBJ2-1 TRBV6-1 . . CASSKLGRDYNEQFF TGTGCCAGCAGTAAACTTGGGAGAGACTACAATGAGCAGTTCTTC
TRBJ2-7 TRBV10-2 TRBD2 . CASKGLAGATYEQYF TGCGCCAGCAAGGGACTAGCGGGAGCAACCTACGAGCAGTACTTC
TRBJ1-5 TRBV7-8 TRBD1 . CASRLDRGGNQPQHF TGTGCCAGCAGGCTGGACAGGGGAGGGAATCAGCCCCAGCATTTT
TRBJ1-5 TRBV7-8 . . CASSRRTGTSYSNQPQHF TGTGCCAGCAGCCGTAGGACGGGGACAAGCTATAGCAATCAGCCCCAGCATTTT
TRBJ1-4 TRBV5-4 . . CASSLGGMKPLHEKGEKLFF TGTGCCAGCAGCTTGGGAGGGATGAAGCCATTGCACGAAAAGGGTGAAAAACTGTTTTTT
TRBJ1-2 TRBV15 . . CATSRDLNSNYGYTF TGTGCCACCAGCAGAGATCTCAACAGCAACTATGGCTACACCTTC
TRBJ1-1 TRBV5-1 . once CASSDTGTSNTEAFF TGCGCCAGCAGCGATACCGGGACATCTAACACTGAAGCTTTCTTT
TRBJ1-2 TRBV30 TRBD1 . CAWTKDRGSYGYTF TGTGCCTGGACAAAGGACAGGGGCAGCTATGGCTACACCTTC
TRBJ1-5 TRBV2 TRBD1 . CASSWTGDNQPQHF TGTGCCAGCAGTTGGACAGGGGACAATCAGCCCCAGCATTTT
TRBJ1-3 TRBV6-1 TRBD1 few CASSEAGTGRDTIYF TGTGCCAGCAGTGAAGCGGGGACAGGGCGGGACACCATATATTTT
TRBJ1-2 TRBV6-5 TRBD1 . CASSQGQSYGYTF TGTGCCAGCAGCCAGGGACAGAGCTATGGCTACACCTTC
TRBJ2-1 TRBV13 TRBD2 few CASSPDAGLAGPTYNEQFF TGTGCCAGCAGCCCAGATGCGGGACTAGCGGGTCCAACCTACAATGAGCAGTTCTTC
TRBJ2-3 TRBV6-1 TRBD1 once CASSPGTGLMDTQYF TGTGCCAGCTCCCCCGGGACAGGCCTAATGGATACGCAGTATTTT
TRBJ2-2 TRBV7-2 TRBD1 . CASPLGQGTNTGELFF TGTGCCAGCCCCCTCGGACAGGGGACGAACACCGGGGAGCTGTTTTTT
TRBJ1-1 TRBV19 . . CASGQIMNTEAFF TGTGCCAGTGGACAGATCATGAACACTGAAGCTTTCTTT
TRBJ1-1 TRBV7-9 TRBD1 . CASSSQPGTAIYTEAFF TGTGCCAGCAGCTCCCAGCCCGGGACAGCAATTTACACTGAAGCTTTCTTT
TRBJ2-7 TRBV19 . . CASSQRGTYEQYF TGTGCCAGTAGCCAACGCGGGACCTACGAGCAGTACTTC